Reported below is one T cell receptor beta chain. The sample comes from a study of control samples from healthy donors and cancer patients. V dropped 3 bases and J dropped 3 bases, with 14 bases sitting between them. This CDR3 spans 14 amino acids. The germline gives CDR1 GTSNPN, CDR2 SVGIG (reference sequence). Profiling relied on immunoSEQ multiplex PCR, and the TCRdb table lists in-frame clones only, not all of them. This sample yields 100,000 to 150,000 clones, of which about 94% are seen a single time; 3.6% belongs to the top ten. This TCR was sampled from a man aged 25 to 40 in good health. The material sequenced was blood. The chain carries TRBV30 and TRBJ1-1; D gene uncertain. CDR3 sequence (DNA): TGTGCCTGGAGACCGGGAATACAGTACACTGAAGCTTTCTTT. Its protein is CAWRPGIQYTEAFF.